This entry concerns a single T cell receptor beta chain. Its antigen is undetermined. Germline CDR1 KGHDR, CDR2 SFDVKD. V lost 4 bases, J lost 2 bases, and 10 bases lay in between. CDR3 length: 14 amino acids. Full-length variable regions came from constant-region reverse primers plus semi-nested Nested Universal Primer A PCR. TCRdb reprocessed the 5' RACE reads with MiXCR, giving one entry per CDR3 protein. The table has about 42,000 distinct CDR3 sequences, 30% seen once. Study-wide results and limits: Tumor memory CD4+ T cell TCR gene usage was found to cluster with blood and lymph node memory CD4+ cells and with lymph node naive CD4+ cells.

The source of this sequence is a female donor with breast cancer. Sequenced: tumor-infiltrating memory CD4+ T cells sorted from the breast tumor. Subset here: memory CD4+ T cells, CD4+CD45RO+CD25-. The rearrangement joins TRBV24-1 to TRBJ2-5; possible D gene TRBD2, 6 bases. DNA of the CDR3: TGTGCCACCAGTGACCAGGAGGGTCAAGAGACCCAGTACTTC. Residues: CATSDQEGQETQYF.